This T cell receptor beta chain was captured in a study of cytomegalovirus exposure and HLA in healthy donors. Findings and limits, study-wide: Specific recognition of CMV antigens was confirmed in vitro for a few chains (all CMV-associated). Per published accounts, TCR beta sequences correctly predicted the HLA-A and HLA-B alleles of most subjects.

This CDR3 contains 14 residues. Trimming stripped 5 bases from V and 3 bases from J, with 13 bases between. Germline CDR1 SGHVS, CDR2 FQNEAQ. Primers for the PCR totalled 60 Vbeta and 13 Jbeta. TCRdb's copy holds only in-frame clones and misses some; the assay was immunoSEQ multiplex PCR. The data contain about 120,000 clones, approximately 70% of them singletons. Concerning this clone itself: As yet, its antigen is unknown.

Input material: PBMCs. This receptor was identified in a woman aged 25 to 45 in good health and CMV-seronegative. The chain uses TRBV7-8 and TRBJ1-1; no definite D call. As DNA, the CDR3 is TGTGCCAGCAGCCCCCGAAGGAGGGACACTGAAGCTTTCTTT. It yields the protein CASSPRRRDTEAFF.